The sequence of this T cell receptor beta chain was determined in a study of early T cells in non-severe SARS-CoV-2 infection. Study at large: Unpaired chains resulted from sequencing bulk RNA of unsorted whole blood.

The TCR library protocol was used to attach unique molecular identifiers. These identifiers were attached to individual cDNA molecules. TCRdb reprocessed the 5' RACE reads via MiXCR and lists one record per CDR3 protein. The sample lists about 52,000 distinct CDR3 sequences, approximately 10% occurring once. This clonotype was detected ten times or more. V lost 4 bases and J lost 11, with 21 bases in between. The CDR3 loop spans 16 amino acids. Per the germline V gene, CDR1 is MNHNY and CDR2 is SVGAGI (reference sequence). The TCR comes from an adult who was a healthcare worker with PCR-confirmed SARS-CoV-2 infection or an uninfected control (not recorded which). Sequencing was carried out using whole blood. This chain joins TRBV6-6 and TRBJ1-6, with D tentatively TRBD1 (5 bases). The CDR3: CASSSRGRVFRAPLHF. The CDR3 DNA reads TGTGCCAGCAGTTCTCGGGGGAGGGTGTTTAGGGCACCCCTCCACTTT.